The rows below give T cell receptor beta chains drawn from one sample of a study of OX40 agonist ivuxolimab in advanced cancers. Generated by immunoSEQ multiplex PCR, the TCRdb table keeps only in-frame clones and is missing some. The data contain around 40,000 clones, approximately 86% of them singletons. The material sequenced was CD4+ or CD8+ T cells sorted from blood, taken in a trial of the OX40 agonist ivuxolimab. The source of these receptors is an adult with an advanced solid tumor such as melanoma, head and neck, liver or kidney cancer. Each CDR3 is given with its conserved first and last residue. The D gene is left open where the match is weak. Only part of the rows carry a size: once, few, many, or a class if the clone is expanded.

d_gene | j_gene | v_gene | abundance | CDR3aa | CDR3nt
- | TRBJ1-3 | TRBV28 | - | CASSLVARNTIYF | TGTGCCAGCAGTTTAGTAGCCAGAAACACCATATATTTT
- | TRBJ2-6 | TRBV5-1 | - | CASSHLGQLSGANVLTF | TGCGCCAGCAGCCACCTTGGACAGCTCTCTGGGGCCAACGTCCTGACTTTC
- | TRBJ2-1 | TRBV18 | - | CASSFADSYNEQFF | TGTGCCAGCTCTTTTGCGGACTCCTACAATGAGCAGTTCTTC
- | TRBJ1-2 | TRBV19 | - | CASSIASYGYTF | TGTGCCAGTAGTATAGCCAGCTATGGCTACACCTTC
TRBD2 | TRBJ2-3 | TRBV25-1 | - | CASSEYGAGGFTDTQYF | TGTGCCAGCAGTGAATATGGCGCGGGGGGCTTTACAGATACGCAGTATTTT
TRBD2 | TRBJ2-1 | TRBV19 | - | CASSPFRGVHNEQFF | TGTGCCAGTAGTCCCTTCCGGGGGGTACACAATGAGCAGTTCTTC
TRBD1 | TRBJ1-2 | TRBV29-1 | once | CSVEAGGNYGYTF | TGCAGCGTTGAGGCAGGGGGAAACTATGGCTACACCTTC
- | TRBJ1-2 | TRBV7-9 | - | CASSLPQGSYGYTF | TGTGCCAGCAGCTTACCACAGGGTAGCTATGGCTACACCTTC
TRBD1 | TRBJ2-7 | TRBV5-6 | few | CASSKNIRDRDYEQYF | TGTGCCAGCAGCAAGAATATCCGGGACAGGGACTACGAGCAGTACTTC
- | TRBJ2-1 | TRBV9 | - | CASSEASIGRGYNEQFF | TGTGCCAGCAGCGAAGCGAGCATTGGCAGGGGTTACAATGAGCAGTTCTTC
TRBD1 | TRBJ1-3 | TRBV4-1 | - | CASTHRQGENTIYF | TGCGCCAGCACCCACCGACAGGGGGAAAACACCATATATTTT
- | TRBJ1-2 | TRBV2 | - | CASSPRAANYGYTF | TGTGCCAGCAGTCCCCGGGCAGCTAACTATGGCTACACCTTC
- | TRBJ1-5 | TRBV7-9 | - | CASSLERDQPQHF | TGTGCCAGCAGCTTAGAACGGGATCAGCCCCAGCATTTT